What follows are 28 T cell receptor beta chains derived from one specimen sequenced in a study of cytomegalovirus exposure and HLA in healthy donors. PCR primers comprised 60 Vbeta and 13 Jbeta primers. Clones were sequenced by immunoSEQ multiplex PCR, and TCRdb holds only the in-frame ones, with some missing. The sample yields approximately 140,000 clones, approximately 67% seen once. The source material was PBMCs. The receptor source for this set is a woman between 55 and 75 years old in good health and CMV-seronegative.

The chain couples TRBV7-2 to TRBJ2-3, with 11 positions matching TRBD2. J lost 1 base, V lost 5 bases, and 8 bases had no gene match. CDR1 is SGHTA and CDR2 is FQGNSA in the germline V gene. The CDR3 extends over 17 amino acids. The CDR3 nucleotides are TGTGCCAGCAGCCCCGTCGGGACTAGCGGACGCACAGATACGCAGTATTTT. This translates into CASSPVGTSGRTDTQYF.

V is TRBV5-4 and J is TRBJ2-1; the D gene is possibly TRBD2 (6 bases). The germline V gene has CDR1 SGHNT and CDR2 YYREEE (reference sequence). CDR3 length: 15 amino acids. Trimming removed 0 bases from V and 6 bases from J, with 13 bases in between. The CDR3 DNA reads TGTGCCAGCAGCTTGGTCGGGACTGGTGGCAATGAGCAGTTCTTC. It translates to CASSLVGTGGNEQFF. Combining the CDR3 with reference TRBV5-4 and TRBJ2-1 gives the whole variable domain ETGVTQSPTHLIKTRGQQVTLRCSSQSGHNTVSWYQQALGQGPQFIFQYYREEENGRGNFPPRFSGLQFPNYSSELNVNALELDDSALYLCASSLVGTGGNEQFFGPGTRLTVL.

The chain is built from TRBV7-2 and TRBJ2-1, with 8 nucleotides matching TRBD2. The CDR3 spans 15 residues. J was trimmed by 12 bases and V by 5 bases; bases with no gene match: 15. From germline, CDR1 is SGHTA and CDR2 FQGNSA. The CDR3 reads CASSRRGGAGLGQFF. Here the CDR3 DNA reads TGTGCCAGCAGCCGCCGGGGGGGCGCTGGCTTAGGGCAGTTCTTC.

The table lists this clone with a few counts. The chain carries TRBV15 and TRBJ2-7, with D hard to call. CDR1 and CDR2 (germline): LNHNV, YYDKDF (reference sequence). This CDR3 comprises 13 residues. V was shortened by 6 bases and J by 2 bases, with 11 bases between the two germline ends. CDR3 bases: TGTGCCACCAGTATATCTAATACCTACGAGCAGTACTTC. It codes for CATSISNTYEQYF.

The chain links TRBV9 to TRBJ2-2, with D possibly being TRBD2 (5 bases). Trimming cost V 0 bases and J 5 bases, with 14 bases left between them. There are 16 residues in the CDR3. Germline CDR1 SGDLS, CDR2 YYNGEE. The CDR3 loop reads CASSVGGSSGTGELFF. The CDR3 DNA reads as TGTGCCAGCAGCGTAGGAGGTAGTTCGGGGACCGGGGAGCTGTTTTTT.

The chain couples TRBV7-9 to TRBJ2-2; D is ambiguous. The V end lost 1 base, the J end lost 1 base, and 7 bases lay between the germline ends. In germline, CDR1 is SEHNR, CDR2 FQNEAQ (reference sequence). The CDR3 is 15 residues long. CDR3 in DNA: TGTGCCAGCAGCTTAGGCAGAGGGAACACCGGGGAGCTGTTTTTT. This translates into CASSLGRGNTGELFF.

The V call is TRBV7-9, the J call TRBJ1-2, with 8 bases that match TRBD1. J gave up 7 bases and V 1 base, and 11 bases lay outside the gene matches. From germline, CDR1 is SEHNR and CDR2 FQNEAQ (reference sequence). The CDR3 runs to 16 residues. The CDR3 nucleotides read TGTGCCAGCAGCTTAGTGGAGACAGGGGTAAGGGGTGGCTACACCTTC. Protein: CASSLVETGVRGGYTF.

V is TRBV6-5 and J is TRBJ1-2; the D gene is possibly TRBD1 (6 bases). Deletions cut 0 bases from V and 8 bases from J, with 10 bases between. The CDR3 runs 13 residues. The germline gives CDR1 MNHEY, CDR2 SVGAGI. CDR3 sequence: CASSYSGQRGYTF. CDR3 bases: TGTGCCAGCAGTTACTCCGGACAGAGGGGCTACACCTTC.

V usage is TRBV7-2 and J usage is TRBJ1-2, with 11 positions matching TRBD1. CDR1 is SGHTA and CDR2 is FQGNSA in the germline V gene. CDR3 length: 16 amino acids. V lost 1 base, J lost 0 bases, and 1 base stayed unmatched. For the CDR3, the DNA is TGTGCCAGCAGCTTAGTGGGACAGGGGGCTAACTATGGCTACACCTTC. It codes for CASSLVGQGANYGYTF.

The CDR3 sequence is CASTGVVTEAFF. The CDR3 nucleotides are TGTGCCAGCACGGGGGTAGTCACTGAAGCTTTCTTT. This rearrangement joins TRBV2 to TRBJ1-1; D perhaps matches TRBD1 (5 bases). This CDR3 comprises 12 residues. Germline-derived CDR1 and CDR2 are SNHLY and FYNNEI. Trimming removed 7 bases from V and 4 bases from J, with 10 bases in between.

This chain uses TRBV7-2 with TRBJ2-1; 8 bases match TRBD2. Germline V lookup: CDR1 SGHTA, CDR2 FQGNSA. With 5 bases clipped from V and 5 bases from J, the junction kept 11 bases outside the gene matches. There are 16 residues in the CDR3. CDR3 in amino acids: CASSAHGRGAHNEQFF. CDR3 in DNA: TGTGCCAGCAGCGCCCACGGGCGGGGGGCGCACAATGAGCAGTTCTTC. Supplemented by reference TRBV7-2 and TRBJ2-1, the full variable domain reads GAGVSQSPSNKVTEKGKDVELRCDPISGHTALYWYRQSLGQGLEFLIYFQGNSAPDKSGLPSDRFSAERTGGSVSTLTIQRTQQEDSAVYLCASSAHGRGAHNEQFFGPGTRLTVL.

The V gene is TRBV27, the J gene TRBJ1-3; D perhaps matches TRBD1 (5 bases). The germline V gene has CDR1 MNHEY and CDR2 SMNVEV (reference sequence). V was trimmed by 5 bases and J by 0 bases, leaving 11 bases between them. The CDR3 runs 15 residues. Written as DNA, the CDR3 is TGTGCCAGCAGTCGACAGCCGAGCTCTGGAAACACCATATATTTT. Protein: CASSRQPSSGNTIYF.

The chain employs TRBV5-1 and TRBJ2-5, with 10 nucleotides matching TRBD2. V dropped 0 bases and J dropped 1; count of bases not matched to a gene: 6. The CDR3 is made up of 17 amino acids. Germline V CDR1 and CDR2: SGHRS, YFSETQ. CDR3 amino acids: CASSLGRGTSVQETQYF. The CDR3 DNA sequence: TGCGCCAGCAGCTTGGGTAGGGGGACTAGCGTCCAAGAGACCCAGTACTTC. The full variable domain, in which reference TRBV5-1 and TRBJ2-5 provide the parts outside the CDR3, is KAGVTQTPRYLIKTRGQQVTLSCSPISGHRSVSWYQQTPGQGLQFLFEYFSETQRNKGNFPGRFSGRQFSNSRSEMNVSTLELGDSALYLCASSLGRGTSVQETQYFGPGTRLLVL.

The chain links TRBV18 to TRBJ1-1, with D perhaps matching TRBD1 (6 bases). V was pared by 2 bases and J by 7 bases, with 8 bases between. The germline gives CDR1 KGHSH, CDR2 LQKENI. There are 12 residues in the CDR3. CDR3 DNA: TGTGCCAGCTCACCAGACAGGTATGAAGCTTTCTTT. Translation: CASSPDRYEAFF.

The chain combines TRBV7-7 with TRBJ2-5; 7 positions agree with TRBD1. This CDR3 has 14 amino acids. Germline CDR1 is SSHAT and CDR2 is FNYEAQ (reference sequence). The trim removed 1 base at V and 7 bases at J, leaving 6 bases unmatched. CDR3 sequence reads: CASSLGRGPGTQYF. The CDR3 region has the DNA TGTGCCAGCAGCTTAGGAAGGGGGCCGGGGACCCAGTACTTC.

The J gene is TRBJ2-1, the V gene TRBV11-2; 9 nucleotides align to TRBD2. Germline loops: CDR1 SGHAT, CDR2 FQNNGV. The V gene end was trimmed by 3 bases and the J gene end by 8 bases; junction bases not matched to a gene: 8. The CDR3 is made up of 15 amino acids. Here the CDR3 DNA reads TGTGCCAGCAGCTTCGGCGGGAGGGCCGCGGATGAGCAGTTCTTC. It codes for CASSFGGRAADEQFF.

This chain joins TRBV11-2 and TRBJ1-2; D perhaps matches TRBD1 (6 bases). V lost 0 bases and J 8 bases, leaving 16 bases between the germline ends. CDR1 and CDR2 from the germline V gene are SGHAT and FQNNGV. The CDR3 extends over 15 amino acids. The DNA for the CDR3 is TGTGCCAGCAGCTTAGACGGGACACGCCGCGGGGGCTACACCTTC. As protein: CASSLDGTRRGGYTF.

This chain connects TRBV6-5 to TRBJ2-7; 7 positions match TRBD1. The CDR3 contains 13 residues. V lost 5 bases to trimming and J lost 6 bases; unmatched junction nucleotides: 7. Germline V CDR1 and CDR2: MNHEY, SVGAGI. CDR3 sequence reads: CASSRQGSTEQYF. DNA for the CDR3: TGTGCCAGCAGTCGACAGGGTAGCACCGAGCAGTACTTC.

The V call is TRBV7-9, the J call TRBJ2-2; TRBD2 agrees at 9 bases. Trimming took 3 bases from V and 1 from J; bases not matched to a gene: 3. The germline V gene has CDR1 SEHNR and CDR2 FQNEAQ (reference sequence). The CDR3 runs to 16 residues. The CDR3 bases are TGTGCCAGCAGCTTGGGAGCGGGAGGGAACACCGGGGAGCTGTTTTTT. It specifies CASSLGAGGNTGELFF.

This clone has more than one count but fewer than ten. In the same sample, other DNA sequences code for this CDR3. This chain connects TRBV9 to TRBJ2-2, with D uncertain. The germline V gene encodes CDR1 SGDLS and CDR2 YYNGEE. Trimming removed 2 bases at V and 1 base at J, with 9 bases between. The CDR3 runs to 15 residues. The CDR3 protein is CASSVYSGNTGELFF. The DNA for the CDR3 is TGTGCCAGCAGCGTGTATAGTGGGAACACCGGGGAGCTGTTTTTT. The complete variable domain, with remaining parts taken from reference TRBV9 and TRBJ2-2, reads DSGVTQTPKHLITATGQRVTLRCSPRSGDLSVYWYQQSLDQGLQFLIQYYNGEERAKGNILERFSAQQFPDLHSELNLSSLELGDSALYFCASSVYSGNTGELFFGEGSRLTVL.

For the CDR3, the DNA is TGTGCCACCCGATTGGGGGCAGGAGAGACCCAGTACTTC. This encodes CATRLGAGETQYF. V usage is TRBV6-6 and J usage is TRBJ2-5; TRBD1 might be the D (6 bases). The germline CDR1 and CDR2 sequences are MNHNY and SVGAGI (reference sequence). Trimming left V 10 bases short and J 4 bases short, with 16 bases between. The CDR3 has 13 amino acids.

This clone was recorded a few times. V and J are TRBV25-1 and TRBJ1-1, with D possibly being TRBD1 (6 bases). Germline V gene data show CDR1 as MGHDK and CDR2 as SYGVNS. V dropped 5 bases and J dropped 3 bases, with 16 bases sitting between them. This CDR3 is built from 15 residues. As DNA, the CDR3 is TGTGCCAGCAGTCTCCCGGGGGGCTGGGACACTGAAGCTTTCTTT. Translated, it gives CASSLPGGWDTEAFF.

This clone has a handful of counts. This rearrangement joins TRBV6-5 to TRBJ2-1; the D is unclear. Germline values: CDR1 MNHEY, CDR2 SVGAGI. The CDR3 spans 14 residues. V shed 3 bases and J shed 7 bases, with 13 bases lying between them. The CDR3 sequence: CASSYTEWSNEQFF. The CDR3 DNA follows: TGTGCCAGCAGTTATACAGAGTGGTCAAATGAGCAGTTCTTC.

This chain uses TRBV7-3 with TRBJ1-2, with D perhaps TRBD1 (5 bases). The CDR3 has 14 amino acids. CDR1 is SGHTA and CDR2 is FQGTGA in the germline V gene. V was shortened by 2 bases and J by 8 bases, with 15 bases between the two germline ends. The CDR3 protein is CASSLQGTEEGYTF. The DNA of the CDR3 is TGTGCCAGCAGCTTACAGGGTACCGAGGAAGGCTACACCTTC.

The rearrangement uses TRBV9 and TRBJ2-3; no reliable D call. The CDR3 has 17 amino acids. V lost 0 bases to trimming and J lost 2 bases, with 16 bases between them. Germline CDR1 reads SGDLS; CDR2 reads YYNGEE. This chain's CDR3 is CASSVALGWQNTDTQYF. The CDR3 DNA reads TGTGCCAGCAGCGTAGCCCTCGGGTGGCAGAACACAGATACGCAGTATTTT. The variable domain in full, with the rest retrieved from reference TRBV9 and TRBJ2-3, is DSGVTQTPKHLITATGQRVTLRCSPRSGDLSVYWYQQSLDQGLQFLIQYYNGEERAKGNILERFSAQQFPDLHSELNLSSLELGDSALYFCASSVALGWQNTDTQYFGPGTRLTVL.

V and J are TRBV5-1 and TRBJ2-7; perhaps TRBD2 as D (5 bases). V was shortened by 4 bases and J by 4 bases, with 12 bases between the two germline ends. Germline V lookup: CDR1 SGHRS, CDR2 YFSETQ. The CDR3 is made up of 13 amino acids. The DNA for the CDR3 is TGCGCCAGCAGCAACGGGGTCGTATACGAGCAGTACTTC. This encodes CASSNGVVYEQYF.

V gene TRBV11-2 combines with J gene TRBJ2-7, with 10 bases aligning to TRBD1. The CDR3 extends over 14 amino acids. Trimming at V came to 5 bases and at J to 6 bases, leaving 7 bases not matched to a gene. Germline values: CDR1 SGHAT, CDR2 FQNNGV. The DNA for the CDR3 is TGTGCCAGCAGCCCCCAAGGGACAGGGGCCGAGCAGTACTTC. Its protein product is CASSPQGTGAEQYF.

The chain joins TRBV5-1 to TRBJ2-7; 7 bases map to TRBD1. Germline CDR1 and CDR2: SGHRS and YFSETQ. V lost 0 bases, J lost 5 bases, and 8 bases stayed unmatched. This CDR3 has 15 residues. The CDR3 spells CASSLGGGAVDEQYF. The CDR3 DNA reads TGCGCCAGCAGCTTGGGAGGGGGCGCGGTCGACGAGCAGTACTTC.